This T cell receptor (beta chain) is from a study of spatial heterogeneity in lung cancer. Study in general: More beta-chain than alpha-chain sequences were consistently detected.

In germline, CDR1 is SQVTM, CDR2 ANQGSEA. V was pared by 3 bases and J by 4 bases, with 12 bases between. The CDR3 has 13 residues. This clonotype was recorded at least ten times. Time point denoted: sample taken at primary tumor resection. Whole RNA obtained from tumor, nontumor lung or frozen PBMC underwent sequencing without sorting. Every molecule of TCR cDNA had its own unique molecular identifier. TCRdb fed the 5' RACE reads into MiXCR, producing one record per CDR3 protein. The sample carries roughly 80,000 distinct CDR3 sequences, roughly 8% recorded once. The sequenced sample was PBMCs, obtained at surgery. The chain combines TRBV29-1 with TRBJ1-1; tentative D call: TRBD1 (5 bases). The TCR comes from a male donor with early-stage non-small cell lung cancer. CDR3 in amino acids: CSVDGGTGTEAFF. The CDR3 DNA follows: TGCAGCGTTGATGGGGGAACAGGCACTGAAGCTTTCTTT.